Here is one T cell receptor beta chain with its context. The target antigen is unknown. TCRdb independently ran MiXCR on the 5' RACE reads; one entry per CDR3 protein. The sample shows hundreds of thousands of distinct CDR3 sequences, 15% to 20% of them seen only once. The CDR3 has 12 amino acids. Germline V gene lookup returns CDR1 LGHDT and CDR2 YNNKEL (reference sequence). The germline V and J ends were trimmed by 10 bases and 7 bases, with 17 bases remaining between them. This record comes from a study of CD8 T cells in ankylosing spondylitis. General study points: Peripheral blood samples showed relatively rare disease-linked clones, and these clones were CD8+. A TCR beta motif made of fewer than ten highly homologous variants seemed typical of ankylosing spondylitis blood. Disease-linked clones reportedly concentrated significantly in matched ankylosing spondylitis synovial fluid.

This rearrangement joins TRBV3-1 to TRBJ2-7, with a tentative D call TRBD2 (6 bases). The receptor was isolated from a male donor with ankylosing spondylitis. Input material: blood, either unsorted or a sorted T cell fraction (not recorded which). CDR3 region: CANGEEPREQYF. CDR3 sequence (DNA): TGTGCCAACGGGGAGGAGCCGCGGGAGCAGTACTTC.